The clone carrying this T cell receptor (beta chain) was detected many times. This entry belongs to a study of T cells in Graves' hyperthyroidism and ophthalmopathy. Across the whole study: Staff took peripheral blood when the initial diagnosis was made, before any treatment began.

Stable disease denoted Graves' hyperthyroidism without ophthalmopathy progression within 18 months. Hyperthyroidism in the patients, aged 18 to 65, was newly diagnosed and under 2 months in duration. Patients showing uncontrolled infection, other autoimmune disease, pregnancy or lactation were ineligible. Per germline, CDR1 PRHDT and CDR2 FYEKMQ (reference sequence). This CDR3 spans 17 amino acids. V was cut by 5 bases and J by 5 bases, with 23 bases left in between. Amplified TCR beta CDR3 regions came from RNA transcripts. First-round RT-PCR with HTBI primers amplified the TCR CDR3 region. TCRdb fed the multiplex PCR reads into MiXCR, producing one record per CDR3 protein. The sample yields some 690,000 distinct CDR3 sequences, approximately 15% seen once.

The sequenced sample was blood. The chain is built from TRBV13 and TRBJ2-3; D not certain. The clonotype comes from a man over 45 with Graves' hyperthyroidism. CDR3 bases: TGTGCCAGCAGCGACCTGGTAGCACTGAGAGGCGGAGATACGCAGTATTTT. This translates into CASSDLVALRGGDTQYF.